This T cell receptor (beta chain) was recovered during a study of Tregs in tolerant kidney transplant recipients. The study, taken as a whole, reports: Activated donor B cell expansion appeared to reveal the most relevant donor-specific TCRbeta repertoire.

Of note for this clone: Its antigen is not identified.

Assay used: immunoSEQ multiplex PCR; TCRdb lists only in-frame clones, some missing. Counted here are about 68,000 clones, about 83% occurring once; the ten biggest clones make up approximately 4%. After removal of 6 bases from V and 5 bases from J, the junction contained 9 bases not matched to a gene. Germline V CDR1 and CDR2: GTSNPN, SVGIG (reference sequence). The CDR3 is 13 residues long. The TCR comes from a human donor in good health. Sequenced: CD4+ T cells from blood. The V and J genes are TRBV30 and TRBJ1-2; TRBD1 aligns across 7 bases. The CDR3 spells CACAGGMWYGYTF. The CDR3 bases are TGTGCCTGTGCAGGGGGAATGTGGTATGGCTACACCTTC.